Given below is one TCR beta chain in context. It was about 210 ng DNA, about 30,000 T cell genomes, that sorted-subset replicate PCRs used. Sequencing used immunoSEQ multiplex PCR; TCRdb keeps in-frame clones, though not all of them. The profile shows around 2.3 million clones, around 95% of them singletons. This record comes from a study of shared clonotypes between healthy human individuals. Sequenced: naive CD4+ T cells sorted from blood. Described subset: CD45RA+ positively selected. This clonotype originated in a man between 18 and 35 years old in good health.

DNA for the CDR3: TGTGCCAGCAGCGGAGAAGCGGGACAGGGGGCCCACGAGCAGTACTTC. Translating it yields CASSGEAGQGAHEQYF. V gene TRBV9 combines with J gene TRBJ2-7; 12 bases map to TRBD1. Germline CDR1 and CDR2: SGDLS and YYNGEE. CDR3 length: 16 residues. After removal of 3 bases from V and 5 bases from J, the junction contained 9 bases not matched to a gene.